Below, 18 T cell receptor beta chains from the same sample are listed, as sequenced in a study of shared clonotypes between healthy human individuals. Produced via immunoSEQ multiplex PCR; TCRdb's table is partial and in-frame only. The data show approximately 2,300,000 clones, roughly 90% seen once. What was sequenced was naive CD4+ T cells from PBMCs. Subset reported: CD45RA+ positively selected. The receptor source for this set is a man younger than 35 in good health. Some clones in this sample may be carry-over from other donors' samples.

The rearrangement links TRBV6-1 to TRBJ1-2; D possibly corresponds to TRBD1 (6 bases). V was shortened by 2 bases and J by 2 bases, with 12 bases between the two germline ends. Germline loops: CDR1 MNHNS, CDR2 SASEGT. The CDR3 has 15 residues. The CDR3 sequence: CASSEMSGENYGYTF. DNA of the CDR3: TGTGCCAGCAGTGAAATGTCAGGGGAAAACTATGGCTACACCTTC.

The gene calls are TRBV5-4 and TRBJ2-7; D possibly corresponds to TRBD1 (5 bases). The CDR3 spans 14 residues. Trimming cost V 1 base and J 5 bases, with 13 bases left between them. CDR1 is SGHNT and CDR2 is YYREEE in the germline V gene (reference sequence). The CDR3 is CASSLIGVGDEQYF. Written as DNA, the CDR3 is TGTGCCAGCAGCTTGATAGGGGTTGGCGACGAGCAGTACTTC.

The genes are TRBV27 and TRBJ1-3; D remains ambiguous. CDR3 size: 14 residues. Germline loops: CDR1 MNHEY, CDR2 SMNVEV (reference sequence). V lost 6 bases to trimming and J lost 2 bases, with 11 bases between them. The CDR3 DNA sequence: TGTGCCAGCAGACCGAAGGGAGCTGGAAACACCATATATTTT. It encodes CASRPKGAGNTIYF.

This sequence joins TRBV5-1 and TRBJ2-7; D remains unclear. Germline values: CDR1 SGHRS, CDR2 YFSETQ. The CDR3 sequence is 13 residues long. V was cut by 4 bases and J by 0 bases, with 8 bases left in between. CDR3 in amino acids: CASSEVSSYEQYF. CDR3 DNA: TGCGCCAGCAGCGAGGTGAGCTCCTACGAGCAGTACTTC.

Remarks on this clone: The same CDR3 can be traced to other DNA sequences in this sample. The V gene is TRBV18, the J gene TRBJ1-5; D is ambiguous. This CDR3 has 13 amino acids. Germline CDR1 reads KGHSH; CDR2 reads LQKENI. Trimming left V 2 bases short and J 4 bases short, with 6 bases between. The CDR3 region is CASSPDRNQPQHF. CDR3 nucleotide sequence: TGTGCCAGCTCACCAGATCGGAATCAGCCCCAGCATTTT.

This chain's CDR3 is CASSYTPYEQYF. The CDR3 DNA reads TGTGCCAGCAGTTACACCCCCTACGAGCAGTACTTC. The J gene is TRBJ2-7, the V gene TRBV6-6; D is undetermined. This CDR3 is 12 amino acids long. Trimming took 2 bases from V and 2 from J, leaving 4 bases between them. Germline V gene sequence: CDR1 MNHNY, CDR2 SVGAGI (reference sequence).

The chain links TRBV9 to TRBJ2-7; D may match TRBD1 or TRBD2 (5 bases each). CDR3 length: 14 amino acids. The V gene lost 2 bases and the J gene lost 3 bases, with 12 bases spanning the gap. In germline, CDR1 is SGDLS, CDR2 YYNGEE. CDR3 coding DNA: TGTGCCAGCAGCGTGGGACGGCGGAACTACGAGCAGTACTTC. It translates to CASSVGRRNYEQYF.

The CDR3 nucleotides are TGCGCCAGCAGCCCCTTGGGGTTGGGGAATCCCAATGAGCAGTTCTTC. It yields the protein CASSPLGLGNPNEQFF. This chain links TRBV4-1 with TRBJ2-1; no definite D call. Germline-derived CDR1 and CDR2 are MGHRA and YSYEKL. This CDR3 contains 16 residues. V was shortened by 4 bases and J by 6 bases, with 19 bases between the two germline ends.

The chain employs TRBV19 and TRBJ1-5; tentatively, D is TRBD1 (5 bases). V shed 3 bases and J shed 0 bases, with 9 bases lying between them. This CDR3 has 15 amino acids. CDR1 is LNHDA and CDR2 is SQIVND in the germline V gene (reference sequence). The DNA of the CDR3 is TGTGCCAGTAGTATCCCCAGGGATAGCAATCAGCCCCAGCATTTT. As protein: CASSIPRDSNQPQHF.

The rearrangement joins TRBV19 to TRBJ2-5, with D possibly called TRBD1 or TRBD2 (5 bases each). Germline V gene sequence: CDR1 LNHDA, CDR2 SQIVND (reference sequence). This CDR3 region has 13 residues. V was clipped by 7 bases and J by 5 bases, with 14 bases between them. The DNA for the CDR3 is TGTGCCAGTAAATCGGGGCTCAGGGAGACCCAGTACTTC. Translating it yields CASKSGLRETQYF.

The chain has TRBV28 and TRBJ2-7; D possibly corresponds to TRBD2 (6 bases). The CDR3 length is 15 residues. V was cut by 1 base and J by 5 bases, with 15 bases left in between. CDR1 and CDR2 from the germline V gene are MDHEN and SYDVKM. DNA for the CDR3: TGTGCCAGCAGTTTATCTCCGGGACGGAGGGACGAGCAGTACTTC. Its protein product is CASSLSPGRRDEQYF. The entire variable domain, with the rest obtained from reference TRBV28 and TRBJ2-7, is as follows: DVKVTQSSRYLVKRTGEKVFLECVQDMDHENMFWYRQDPGLGLRLIYFSYDVKMKEKGDIPEGYSVSREKKERFSLILESASTNQTSMYLCASSLSPGRRDEQYFGPGTRLTVT.

The V gene is TRBV7-2, the J gene TRBJ2-6, with 10 bases fitting TRBD2. The germline gives CDR1 SGHTA, CDR2 FQGNSA. J gave up 4 bases and V 4 bases, and 13 bases lay outside the gene matches. The CDR3 loop spans 19 amino acids. CDR3 sequence (DNA): TGTGCCAGCAGCTCGCTCGGGCTAGCGGGAGTGGGAGGGGCCAACGTCCTGACTTTC. This encodes CASSSLGLAGVGGANVLTF.

The V gene is TRBV15, the J gene TRBJ2-5; 8 nucleotides line up with TRBD1. There are 13 residues in the CDR3. The germline gives CDR1 LNHNV, CDR2 YYDKDF (reference sequence). Trimming took 7 bases from V and 5 from J; bases not matched to a gene: 6. This CDR3 reads CATTRDRRETQYF. As DNA, the CDR3 is TGTGCCACCACCCGGGACAGGAGGGAGACCCAGTACTTC. The full variable domain, rest sourced from reference TRBV15 and TRBJ2-5, is DAMVIQNPRYQVTQFGKPVTLSCSQTLNHNVMYWYQQKSSQAPKLLFHYYDKDFNNEADTPDNFQSRRPNTSFCFLDIRSPGLGDTAMYLCATTRDRRETQYFGPGTRLLVL.

The chain is built from TRBV5-1 and TRBJ1-2; D unclear. Germline-derived CDR1 and CDR2 are SGHRS and YFSETQ. Trimming took 4 bases from V and 5 from J, leaving 18 bases between them. The CDR3 is 15 amino acids. The CDR3 spells CASSIGPGRNYGYTF. The CDR3 DNA follows: TGCGCCAGCAGCATAGGACCAGGACGGAATTATGGCTACACCTTC.

This chain links TRBV7-2 with TRBJ2-7; TRBD2 agrees at 11 bases. V lost 0 bases to trimming and J lost 4 bases; unmatched junction nucleotides: 2. The CDR3 has 15 amino acids. Germline V lookup: CDR1 SGHTA, CDR2 FQGNSA. Here the CDR3 reads CASSLATSGTYEQYF. The DNA of the CDR3 is TGTGCCAGCAGCTTAGCGACTAGCGGGACTTACGAGCAGTACTTC.

V and J are TRBV29-1 and TRBJ1-5; D is ambiguous. Between the trimmed V and J ends, which lost 1 base and 3 bases, there was a span of 7 bases. This CDR3 has 13 amino acids. Germline V gene lookup returns CDR1 SQVTM and CDR2 ANQGSEA. CDR3 residues: CSVEAGNNQPQHF. The CDR3 bases are TGCAGCGTTGAAGCGGGGAACAATCAGCCCCAGCATTTT.

The V call is TRBV5-1, the J call TRBJ2-7; 11 bases are a match to TRBD1. CDR1 is SGHRS, CDR2 YFSETQ, per germline. Trimming cost V 4 bases and J 2 bases; bases outside gene matches: 5. The CDR3 is 15 amino acids. The CDR3 nucleotides are TGCGCCAGCAGCCAAGGGGACAGGGGGACCTACGAGCAGTACTTC. Its translation: CASSQGDRGTYEQYF.

The chain links TRBV30 to TRBJ1-6, with 7 bases aligning to TRBD1. The V gene's germline CDR1 is GTSNPN and CDR2 SVGIG (reference sequence). With 2 bases clipped from V and 14 bases from J, the junction kept 15 bases outside the gene matches. There are 15 residues in the CDR3. DNA of the CDR3: TGTGCCTGGAGTCCGGGACAGTTCGGCGGTGAGGCCCTCCACTTT. As protein: CAWSPGQFGGEALHF. The full variable domain, in which reference TRBV30 and TRBJ1-6 provide the parts outside the CDR3, is SQTIHQWPATLVQPVGSPLSLECTVEGTSNPNLYWYRQAAGRGLQLLFYSVGIGQISSEVPQNLSASRPQDRQFILSSKKLLLSDSGFYLCAWSPGQFGGEALHFGNGTRLTVT.